What follows are 17 T cell receptor beta chains derived from one specimen sequenced in a study of T-cell reconstitution after alpha-beta-depleted transplantation in children. Unique molecular identifiers were used to barcode this TCRbeta library. Using its own MiXCR run on the PCR reads, TCRdb lists one record per CDR3 protein. The sample yields roughly 250,000 distinct CDR3 sequences, 7.5% to 9.5% seen once. This sample comprised PBMCs, mostly from graft donor cells, obtained 180 days after TCRalphabeta/CD19-depleted stem cell transplant. The receptors were sampled from a male patient younger than 18 who had a stem cell transplant for acute lymphoblastic leukemia, so the T cells may come from the graft donor.

DNA of the CDR3: TGTGCCAGTAGGAATGAAGAGACCCAGTACTTC. This sequence encodes CASRNEETQYF. The J gene is TRBJ2-5, the V gene TRBV19; D not resolved. The germline V gene encodes CDR1 LNHDA and CDR2 SQIVND (reference sequence). The CDR3 is 11 residues long. With 6 bases removed from V and 3 bases from J, the gap between germline ends came to 5 bases.

The sample holds many counts of this clonotype. The chain carries TRBV28 and TRBJ2-6; D may correspond to TRBD1 or TRBD2 (5 bases each). Germline V gene sequence: CDR1 MDHEN, CDR2 SYDVKM. Trimming pared 6 bases from V and 4 bases from J, leaving 13 bases between. This CDR3 is built from 15 residues. Here the CDR3 DNA reads TGTGCCAGCAGGGGGGTTTTTTGGGGGGCCAACGTCCTGACTTTC. Residues: CASRGVFWGANVLTF.

This clonotype was observed many times. This sequence joins TRBV4-1 and TRBJ2-3; 7 nucleotides match TRBD1. J gave up 1 base and V 2 bases, and 6 bases lay outside the gene matches. Per the germline V gene, CDR1 is MGHRA and CDR2 is YSYEKL. This CDR3 has 16 amino acids. The CDR3 DNA is TGCGCCAGCAGCCAAACCCCGACAGGGCGCACAGATACGCAGTATTTT. Translation: CASSQTPTGRTDTQYF.

This clonotype was detected ten times or more. The V and J genes are TRBV29-1 and TRBJ1-1; weak D call: TRBD1 (5 bases). V was cut by 3 bases and J by 0 bases, with 14 bases left in between. Germline V gene data show CDR1 as SQVTM and CDR2 as ANQGSEA. CDR3 length equals 15 residues. The CDR3 DNA sequence: TGCAGCGTTGAGAGGGCAGGGCCTATGAACACTGAAGCTTTCTTT. Its translation is CSVERAGPMNTEAFF.

This rearrangement joins TRBV6-1 to TRBJ1-3, with D unclear. The germline V gene has CDR1 MNHNS and CDR2 SASEGT. Trimming took 8 bases from V and 3 from J, leaving 14 bases between them. The CDR3 covers 14 residues. CDR3 DNA sequence: TGTGCCAGCTCGGCGCTGGAGTTTGGAAACACCATATATTTT. Translated, it gives CASSALEFGNTIYF.

There are many counts of this clonotype. The chain uses TRBV6-5 and TRBJ2-7, with D tentatively TRBD1 (5 bases). The V end lost 3 bases, the J end lost 1 base, and 13 bases lay between the germline ends. Looked up from germline, CDR1 is MNHEY and CDR2 is SVGAGI. The CDR3 has 15 residues. The CDR3 loop reads CASSYRLTGSYEQYF. CDR3 nucleotides: TGTGCCAGCAGTTATCGTCTAACAGGTTCCTACGAGCAGTACTTC.

At least ten counts were recorded for this clonotype. The J gene is TRBJ2-1, the V gene TRBV10-3, with D perhaps TRBD1 (6 bases). The CDR3 has 12 residues. With 4 bases removed from V and 9 bases from J, the gap between germline ends came to 10 bases. Germline loops: CDR1 ENHRY, CDR2 SYGVKD. The CDR3 loop reads CAISGTEFEQFF. The CDR3 region has the DNA TGTGCCATCAGTGGGACAGAATTTGAGCAGTTCTTC.

This clonotype occurred a few times. The gene calls are TRBV7-9 and TRBJ1-2, with 7 bases identical to TRBD1. The CDR3 has 13 residues. CDR1 SEHNR and CDR2 FQNEAQ come from the germline V gene (reference sequence). J lost 6 bases, V lost 5 bases, and 6 bases had no gene match. CDR3 region: CASSQGQSNGYTF. The CDR3 DNA follows: TGTGCCAGCAGCCAGGGACAGAGCAATGGCTACACCTTC.

This clonotype was seen at least ten times. The chain couples TRBV4-1 to TRBJ1-2, with 11 bases identical to TRBD1. Germline CDR1 reads MGHRA; CDR2 reads YSYEKL. The ends lost 4 bases at V and 4 bases at J; junction bases unmatched: 5. The CDR3 runs to 15 residues. The CDR3 sequence: CASSPRTGGTYGYTF. The CDR3 DNA follows: TGCGCCAGCAGCCCACGGACAGGGGGCACCTATGGCTACACCTTC.

This clonotype was found many times. The gene calls are TRBV18 and TRBJ2-2, with D uncertain. Germline values: CDR1 KGHSH, CDR2 LQKENI. The CDR3 sequence is 14 residues long. Trimming removed 3 bases from V and 3 bases from J, with 8 bases in between. CDR3 in DNA: TGTGCCAGCTCACCCACGATTCACACCGGGGAGCTGTTTTTT. Encoded protein: CASSPTIHTGELFF.

In this sample, this clonotype turned up many times. The chain is built from TRBV28 and TRBJ1-5, with 7 bases lining up with TRBD1. J lost 7 bases, V lost 5 bases, and 11 bases had no gene match. Looked up from germline, CDR1 is MDHEN and CDR2 is SYDVKM. The length of the CDR3 is 15 residues. Here the CDR3 reads CASSPPVGQLQPQHF. CDR3 nucleotides: TGTGCCAGCAGTCCTCCTGTGGGACAGTTACAGCCCCAGCATTTT.

Regarding this clonotype: This could be a read error, since a much larger clone is one nucleotide away. This sequence joins TRBV10-3 and TRBJ2-1; 14 bases map to TRBD2. V lost 6 bases to trimming and J lost 4 bases; unmatched junction nucleotides: 5. The CDR3 runs to 16 residues. In germline, CDR1 is ENHRY, CDR2 SYGVKD. This chain's CDR3 is CAISAGTSGRYNEQFF. CDR3 sequence (DNA): TGTGCCATCAGCGCTGGGACTAGCGGGAGATACAATGAGCAGTTCTTC.

About this clonotype itself: A junction end diverges from the germline sequence, so it may reflect a read error. The chain couples TRBV24-1 to TRBJ2-2; perhaps TRBD2 as D (6 bases). Germline V gene data show CDR1 as KGHDR and CDR2 as SFDVKD. The CDR3 has 14 amino acids. The CDR3 here is CAASGSGGTGELFF. The CDR3 nucleotides read TGTGCCGCCAGTGGCTCTGGGGGGACCGGGGAGCTGTTTTTT.

This clonotype was recorded many times. The chain links TRBV27 to TRBJ2-5; D perhaps matches TRBD1 (6 bases). The CDR3 has 14 amino acids. CDR1 is MNHEY and CDR2 is SMNVEV in the germline V gene (reference sequence). V lost 5 bases, J lost 0 bases, and 10 bases lay in between. The CDR3 coding sequence is TGTGCCAGCAGTGTCGGACAGTACCAAGAGACCCAGTACTTC. Protein product: CASSVGQYQETQYF.

This clonotype was recorded many times. The chain employs TRBV20-1 and TRBJ2-5; the D gene is possibly TRBD1 (5 bases). CDR1 and CDR2 (germline): DFQATT, SNEGSKA (reference sequence). The CDR3 covers 12 residues. The V end was cut by 6 bases, the J end by 1 base, with 9 bases between. CDR3 region: CSAGHFQETQYF. The CDR3 DNA sequence: TGCAGTGCCGGACATTTCCAAGAGACCCAGTACTTC.

Ten or more counts support this clonotype. The chain couples TRBV20-1 to TRBJ2-7, with D perhaps TRBD1 (5 bases). Germline-derived CDR1 and CDR2 are DFQATT and SNEGSKA (reference sequence). V gave up 3 bases and J gave up 0 bases, with 6 bases separating them. The length of the CDR3 is 12 residues. The CDR3 sequence is CSARTDSYEQYF. The CDR3 coding sequence is TGCAGTGCTAGGACAGACTCCTACGAGCAGTACTTC.

This clonotype occurred many times. The chain employs TRBV2 and TRBJ2-2, with TRBD1 as a possible D gene (5 bases). With 4 bases removed from V and 6 bases from J, the gap between germline ends came to 9 bases. Germline V gene data show CDR1 as SNHLY and CDR2 as FYNNEI. The length of the CDR3 is 13 residues. CDR3 residues: CASSVWGAGELFF. The CDR3 nucleotides are TGTGCCAGCAGTGTTTGGGGCGCCGGGGAGCTGTTTTTT.